A single sample is the source of the 10 T cell receptor beta chains below, sequenced in a study of blood T cell repertoires in COVID-19 (dated by TCRdb to 2018 to 2020). Library prep was done by the immunoSEQ multiplex PCR assay. TCRdb took over this immuneACCESS table, retaining in-frame rearrangements with V and J assigned. Such tables are incomplete; in checked studies, under half of the missing clones stem from an unresolved V gene, and the remainder is unexplained. Present in this sample are about 47,000 clones, roughly 87% of which were seen just once. The ten largest clones represent roughly 15% of the sample. Sequencing was done on a sample of peripheral blood. The receptor set was obtained from a man between 60 and 75 years old with active COVID-19.

The sample holds a few counts of this clone. The CDR3 DNA follows: TGTGCCAGCAGCTCTAAGACTAGCGGGAGTTACGAGCAGTACTTC. It is translated as CASSSKTSGSYEQYF. V is TRBV5-4 and J is TRBJ2-7; 12 bases align to TRBD2. J lost 4 bases, V lost 3 bases, and 5 bases had no gene match. The CDR3 has 15 amino acids. Germline V gene data show CDR1 as SGHNT and CDR2 as YYREEE (reference sequence).

This clone has just one count. The chain carries TRBV4-3 and TRBJ2-7; D unclear. The CDR3 is 15 amino acids. Trimming pared 2 bases from V and 0 bases from J, leaving 11 bases between. Germline V gene lookup returns CDR1 LGHNA and CDR2 YSLEER. CDR3 sequence (DNA): TGCGCCAGCAGCCAATTTGTCTCAGACTCCTACGAGCAGTACTTC. Translation: CASSQFVSDSYEQYF.

J is TRBJ1-2 and V is TRBV3-1 (or the pseudogene TRBV3-2); maybe TRBD1 (6 bases). CDR1 LGHDT and CDR2 YNNKEL come from the germline V gene (reference sequence). This CDR3 spans 16 amino acids. V lost 0 bases and J lost 2, with 13 bases in between. CDR3 DNA sequence: TGTGCCAGCAGCCAAGACGCAGGGGTACTGAACTATGGCTACACCTTC. It is translated as CASSQDAGVLNYGYTF.

By share, this clone counts as large (0.1 to 1%). This chain joins TRBV12-2 and TRBJ2-5; the table's D call, TRBD2, has no DNA check behind it. TRBV12-2 is a pseudogene. The CDR3 runs 14 residues. The CDR3 DNA reads TGTGCAAGTCGCTCACTTTGCGTGGAAGAGACCCAGTACTTC. It yields the protein CASRSLCVEETQYF.

The V call is TRBV4-3, the J call TRBJ2-7, with TRBD2 identical over 12 bases. CDR1 LGHNA and CDR2 YSLEER come from the germline V gene. CDR3 size: 16 residues. J was trimmed by 1 base and V by 5 bases; bases with no gene match: 6. The CDR3 sequence: CASSYRLAGESYEQYF. CDR3 bases: TGCGCCAGCAGCTATAGACTAGCGGGGGAGTCCTACGAGCAGTACTTC.

The chain carries TRBV29-1 and TRBJ2-4; 10 positions agree with TRBD1. Germline CDR1 reads SQVTM; CDR2 reads ANQGSEA. The CDR3 spans 12 residues. With V trimmed by 7 bases and J by 4 bases, 1 base remained unmatched. CDR3 DNA: TGCAGCGGGGGACAGGGGAAAAACATTCAGTACTTC. Protein: CSGGQGKNIQYF. Full variable domain (outside the CDR3, taken from reference TRBV29-1 and TRBJ2-4): SAVISQKPSRDICQRGTSLTIQCQVDSQVTMMFWYRQQPGQSLTLIATANQGSEATYESGFVIDKFPISRPNLTFSTLTVSNMSPEDSSIYLCSGGQGKNIQYFGAGTRLSVL.

This chain connects TRBV7-9 to TRBJ2-3, with D perhaps matching TRBD2 (5 bases). Germline V lookup: CDR1 SEHNR, CDR2 FQNEAQ (reference sequence). Trimming pared 1 base from V and 3 bases from J, leaving 8 bases between. This CDR3 spans 14 amino acids. The CDR3 DNA follows: TGTGCCAGCAGCTTAGTGCGGGCAACAGATACGCAGTATTTT. It codes for CASSLVRATDTQYF.

This rearrangement joins TRBV23-1 to TRBJ1-3, with 11 bases fitting TRBD1. TRBV23-1 is an open reading frame, and its role is uncertain. CDR3 length: 17 amino acids. V lost 3 bases to trimming and J lost 2 bases; unmatched junction nucleotides: 6. The CDR3 spells CASSHSGQGAPGNTIYF. The CDR3 DNA reads TGCGCCAGCAGTCATTCTGGACAGGGGGCACCTGGAAACACCATATATTTT.

The gene calls are TRBV5-6 and TRBJ2-5, with TRBD2 identical over 12 bases. V trimming: 3 bases; J trimming: 3 bases; junction bases outside the gene matches: 3. CDR1 is SGHDT, CDR2 YYEEEE, per germline. CDR3 length: 15 amino acids. The CDR3 DNA reads as TGTGCCAGCAGCTCCCTAGCGGGAGGGGAAGAGACCCAGTACTTC. As protein: CASSSLAGGEETQYF.

The V gene is TRBV27, the J gene TRBJ2-6, with 10 bases that match TRBD1. The CDR3 sequence is 18 residues long. V shed 3 bases and J 0 bases; nucleotides not matched to a gene: 5. Germline V gives CDR1 MNHEY, CDR2 SMNVEV (reference sequence). CDR3 sequence reads: CASSFLWTGGSGANVLTF. CDR3 nucleotides: TGTGCCAGCAGTTTTCTCTGGACAGGGGGCTCTGGGGCCAACGTCCTGACTTTC.